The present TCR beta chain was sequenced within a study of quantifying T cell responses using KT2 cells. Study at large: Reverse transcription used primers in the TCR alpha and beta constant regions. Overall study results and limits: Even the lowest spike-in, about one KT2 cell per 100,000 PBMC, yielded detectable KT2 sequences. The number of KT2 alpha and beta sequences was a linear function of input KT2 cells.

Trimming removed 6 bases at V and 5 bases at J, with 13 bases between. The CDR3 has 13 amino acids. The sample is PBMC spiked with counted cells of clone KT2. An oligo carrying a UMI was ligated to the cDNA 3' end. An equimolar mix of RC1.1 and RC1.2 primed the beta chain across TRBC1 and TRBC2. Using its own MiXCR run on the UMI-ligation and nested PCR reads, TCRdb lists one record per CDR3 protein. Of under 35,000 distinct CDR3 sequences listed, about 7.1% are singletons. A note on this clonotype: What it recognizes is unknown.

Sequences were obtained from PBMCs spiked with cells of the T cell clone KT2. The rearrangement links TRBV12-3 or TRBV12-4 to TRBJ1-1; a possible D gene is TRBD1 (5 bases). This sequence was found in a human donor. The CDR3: CASSWDGVTEAFF. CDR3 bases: TGTGCCAGCAGCTGGGACGGAGTTACTGAAGCTTTCTTT.